This T cell receptor beta chain was obtained from a study of blood T cells in healthy people across ages. Isolated PBMCs totaled at least 6 million in each sample. The CDR3 has 15 amino acids. The germline CDR1 and CDR2 sequences are SGHRS and YFSETQ. V was clipped by 3 bases and J by 3 bases, with 12 bases between them. Using a J-beta primer mix together with a sample-barcoded 5' primer, a second PCR was run for about 6 to 12 cycles. TCRdb analysed the 5' RACE reads with MiXCR anew, one entry per CDR3 protein. The sample lists around 800,000 distinct CDR3 sequences, about 45% occurring once. The TCR originated in an elderly man in good health. This chain uses TRBV5-1 with TRBJ2-2; a weak D match, TRBD1 (5 bases). Input material: blood. The CDR3 DNA sequence: TGCGCCAGCAGCTACCAGGGTGGGGACACCGGGGAGCTGTTTTTT. This encodes CASSYQGGDTGELFF.